In this sample, the clone carrying this T cell receptor (beta chain) turned up many times. Its antigen is undetermined. A universal primer site came from template switching; cDNA carried unique molecular identifiers. TCRdb reanalysed the 5' RACE reads using MiXCR and keeps one entry per CDR3 protein. The sample contains some 320,000 distinct CDR3 sequences, roughly 12% of which appear only once. Trimming shortened V by 4 bases and J by 0 bases, and 14 bases separated the two germline ends. Germline CDR1 and CDR2: SGHAT and FQNNGV. CDR3 length: 16 amino acids. This record belongs to a study of identical twins. Study findings and constraints: Insertions were fewer in abundant cord blood beta clonotypes, whereas memory repertoires showed none of this pattern. Weaker excess twin sharing was seen among beta out-of-frame sequences.

The data also belong to a second study, concerning yellow fever vaccine responses in identical twins.

The chain recombines TRBV11-2 with TRBJ2-3; perhaps D is TRBD1 or TRBD2 (5 bases each). This sequence originates from a woman in her late teens or twenties in good health. Specimen: CD8+ T cells sorted from blood. The CDR3 reads CASSSPRETSTDTQYF. CDR3 nucleotide sequence: TGTGCCAGCAGCTCCCCCAGGGAGACTAGCACAGATACGCAGTATTTT.